This T cell receptor beta chain comes out of a study of T cell responses to AZD1222 COVID-19 vaccine. Using immunoSEQ multiplex PCR, the repertoire was profiled, and TCRdb retains in-frame clones only, with some absent. Of 200,000 to 250,000 clones detected, 90% to 95% appear once; the ten largest clones hold around 1.7%. Germline CDR1 is DFQATT and CDR2 is SNEGSKA (reference sequence). V was cut by 6 bases and J by 2 bases, with 7 bases left in between. The CDR3 runs to 11 residues. This TCR was recovered from an adult who received the MenACWY meningococcal vaccine as a control. The rearrangement joins TRBV20-1 to TRBJ1-2; D is undetermined. Sequencing used peripheral blood, obtained 28 days after the second dose of the MenACWY control vaccine. As DNA, the CDR3 is TGCAGTGCGTACTGGAACTATGGCTACACCTTC. Its protein is CSAYWNYGYTF.